These 4 T cell receptor beta chains were all obtained from the same sample, sequenced in a study of shared clonotypes between healthy human individuals. TCRdb's table, derived via immunoSEQ multiplex PCR, lists solely in-frame clones and lacks some. The sample consists of around 2,000,000 clones, just over 90% of them appearing once. Terminally differentiated effector memory CD45RA+ cells were excluded from the naive CD8 cells, which were CD45RO-negative and positively selected for CCR7. Sequencing was done on a sample of naive CD8+ T cells from PBMCs. The receptors come from a man between 18 and 29 years old in good health. Some clones in this sample may be carry-over from other donors' samples.

This chain joins TRBV7-9 and TRBJ2-7; TRBD1 is a possible D gene (5 bases). CDR3 size: 14 residues. Germline loops: CDR1 SEHNR, CDR2 FQNEAQ (reference sequence). Trimming left V 4 bases short and J 3 bases short, with 13 bases between. CDR3 loop: CASSSTWGIYEQYF. The CDR3 DNA reads TGTGCCAGCAGCTCCACTTGGGGCATCTACGAGCAGTACTTC.

With regard to this clone: In the same sample, other DNA sequences code for this CDR3. The chain employs TRBV27 and TRBJ2-2; no clear D gene. CDR3 size: 14 residues. The germline V gene has CDR1 MNHEY and CDR2 SMNVEV (reference sequence). Trimming stripped 0 bases from V and 1 base from J, with 3 bases between. The CDR3 DNA reads TGTGCCAGCAGTTTATCCTTGAACACCGGGGAGCTGTTTTTT. Translating it yields CASSLSLNTGELFF.

V and J are TRBV4-1 and TRBJ2-5, with D hard to call. Germline CDR1 and CDR2: MGHRA and YSYEKL. The CDR3 has 13 amino acids. V lost 4 bases to trimming and J lost 4 bases, with 10 bases between them. The CDR3 protein is CASSPRYGETQYF. The DNA for the CDR3 is TGCGCCAGCAGCCCCCGTTACGGAGAGACCCAGTACTTC.

The chain combines TRBV6-4 with TRBJ2-3, with D hard to call. Trimming stripped 1 base from V and 0 bases from J, with 2 bases between. CDR3 length: 13 residues. The V gene's germline CDR1 is MRHNA and CDR2 SNTAGT. The CDR3 region has the DNA TGTGCCAGCAGTGACTACAGCACAGATACGCAGTATTTT. This gives the protein CASSDYSTDTQYF.